Following are 2 T cell receptor beta chains from one sample sequenced in a study of regulatory T cells in long-lasting Graves disease. HTBI primers from iRepertoire and Arm-PCR of CDR3 regions yielded the TCR beta libraries. TCRdb re-called the multiplex PCR reads with MiXCR, one entry per CDR3 protein. The table shows roughly 500,000 distinct CDR3 sequences, with around 20% occurring only once. Time point given: persistent/refractory GD, antithyroid drugs over 5 years with positive TRAb. The TCR library was made from RNA that had been extracted from PBMCs in TRIzol. This sample comprised peripheral blood mononuclear cells (PBMCs), obtained when the disease was refractory, from a patient treated with antithyroid drugs. The receptors were gathered from a female donor with Graves disease.

Note on this clonotype: A much larger clone differs from this one at a single base, so this may be a read error. The CDR3 end shows no conserved phenylalanine or tryptophan, and so a read error is likely. J is TRBJ2-5 and V is TRBV12-3 or TRBV12-4; the D is unclear. The CDR3 has 12 residues. The V and J ends lost 7 bases and 2 bases respectively, with 8 bases between them. Here the CDR3 reads CASTPEQETQYL. The DNA for the CDR3 is TGTGCCAGCACCCCGGAACAAGAGACCCAGTACCTC.

This clonotype was seen ten or more times. This chain connects TRBV19 to TRBJ2-6, with 7 bases aligning to TRBD1. Trimming took 6 bases from V and 3 from J; bases not matched to a gene: 5. The CDR3 runs to 15 residues. The V gene's germline CDR1 is LNHDA and CDR2 SQIVND (reference sequence). The CDR3, as DNA: TGTGCCAGTAGAGAAGGGGGCGTTGGGGCCAACGTCCTGACTTTC. This sequence encodes CASREGGVGANVLTF. Based on the CDR3 plus reference TRBV19 and TRBJ2-6, the full variable domain is DGGITQSPKYLFRKEGQNVTLSCEQNLNHDAMYWYRQDPGQGLRLIYYSQIVNDFQKGDIAEGYSVSREKKESFPLTVTSAQKNPTAFYLCASREGGVGANVLTFGAGSRLTVL.